These 31 T cell receptor beta chains came from one sample sequenced in a study of blood T cell repertoires in COVID-19. Data came from immunoSEQ multiplex PCR; TCRdb stores just in-frame clones and leaves some out. The sample contains about 18,000 clones, roughly nine tenths of which appear only once. The sample consisted of peripheral blood. The receptors derive from a man aged 60 to 75 with active COVID-19.

The chain combines TRBV7-2 with TRBJ2-5; tentatively, D is TRBD1 (6 bases). The germline V gene encodes CDR1 SGHTA and CDR2 FQGNSA. The V end lost 4 bases, the J end lost 6 bases, and 12 bases lay between the germline ends. The CDR3 extends over 13 amino acids. This CDR3 reads CASSSGTTQTQYF. Written as DNA, the CDR3 is TGTGCCAGCAGCTCCGGGACAACCCAGACCCAGTACTTC. The entire variable domain, with the rest obtained from reference TRBV7-2 and TRBJ2-5, is as follows: GAGVSQSPSNKVTEKGKDVELRCDPISGHTALYWYRQSLGQGLEFLIYFQGNSAPDKSGLPSDRFSAERTGGSVSTLTIQRTQQEDSAVYLCASSSGTTQTQYFGPGTRLLVL.

The chain links TRBV12-3 or TRBV12-4 to TRBJ2-1; D gene uncertain. V shed 6 bases and J shed 10 bases, with 13 bases lying between them. CDR3 length: 12 amino acids. CDR3 nucleotide sequence: TGTGCCAGCAGCCCGCATGGCCCGGAGCAGTTCTTC. This gives the protein CASSPHGPEQFF.

This clone was picked up one time. The chain combines TRBV4-2 with TRBJ2-3, with TRBD1 matching 11 bases. Trimming took 3 bases from V and 6 from J; bases not matched to a gene: 5. CDR3 length: 15 residues. Germline CDR1 and CDR2: LGHNA and YNFKEQ. The CDR3 sequence: CASSQDRGQIDTQYF. In nucleotides, the CDR3 is TGTGCCAGCAGCCAGGACAGGGGGCAAATCGATACGCAGTATTTT.

J is TRBJ2-3 and V is TRBV7-9; D perhaps matches TRBD2 (6 bases). Germline V gene data show CDR1 as SEHNR and CDR2 as FQNEAQ (reference sequence). The length of the CDR3 is 17 residues. Trimming shortened V by 3 bases and J by 1 base, and 17 bases separated the two germline ends. The CDR3 region is CASSFIGSGGGTDTQYF. The CDR3 region has the DNA TGTGCCAGCAGCTTCATCGGGAGCGGAGGAGGCACAGATACGCAGTATTTT.

The genes are TRBV27 and TRBJ1-2; weak D call: TRBD1 (5 bases). V was pared by 10 bases and J by 0 bases, with 18 bases between. The CDR3 length is 15 residues. Germline-derived CDR1 and CDR2 are MNHEY and SMNVEV (reference sequence). The DNA of the CDR3 is TGTGCCACTTGGGGAAGGGGAGGATCTAACTATGGCTACACCTTC. This sequence encodes CATWGRGGSNYGYTF.

The gene calls are TRBV29-1 and TRBJ2-1; the match to TRBD2 covers 12 bases. V shed 6 bases, J shed 7 bases, and the junction held 4 bases outside the gene matches. The CDR3 is 13 amino acids. Germline lookup yields CDR1 SQVTM and CDR2 ANQGSEA. CDR3: CSVTSGSLNEQFF. CDR3 nucleotide sequence: TGCAGCGTGACTAGCGGGAGCTTGAATGAGCAGTTCTTC.

The gene calls are TRBV18 and TRBJ2-3; perhaps TRBD2 as D (5 bases). The CDR3 loop spans 15 amino acids. Trimming shortened V by 0 bases and J by 1 base, and 8 bases separated the two germline ends. Germline lookup yields CDR1 KGHSH and CDR2 LQKENI. This CDR3 reads CASSPPSVGTDTQYF. CDR3 DNA sequence: TGTGCCAGCTCACCACCTAGCGTCGGCACAGATACGCAGTATTTT.

The genes are TRBV7-3 and TRBJ2-5; D is possibly TRBD1 (5 bases). Germline V gene lookup returns CDR1 SGHTA and CDR2 FQGTGA. The CDR3 spans 13 residues. Trimming took off 4 bases at V and 1 base at J, with 7 bases between the two ends. The DNA of the CDR3 is TGTGCCAGCAGCTACGACAGCCAAGAGACCCAGTACTTC. This encodes CASSYDSQETQYF.

The V and J genes are TRBV6-5 and TRBJ1-6; D remains unclear. CDR1 is MNHEY and CDR2 is SVGAGI in the germline V gene. The V and J ends lost 6 bases and 7 bases respectively, with 7 bases between them. The CDR3 spans 12 residues. The CDR3 spells CASSTVNSPLHF. The DNA for the CDR3 is TGTGCCAGCAGCACAGTAAATTCACCCCTCCACTTT.

The rearrangement joins TRBV21-1 to TRBJ2-7; whether TRBD1, the table's D call, matches the DNA was not checked. TRBV21-1 counts as a pseudogene. The CDR3 length is 16 residues. CDR3 region: CASSKGADRGHDEQYF. The CDR3 nucleotides are TGTGCCAGCAGCAAAGGGGCGGACAGGGGGCACGACGAGCAGTACTTC.

This chain uses TRBV5-4 with TRBJ2-3, with 10 bases fitting TRBD2. Germline-derived CDR1 and CDR2 are SGHNT and YYREEE (reference sequence). The CDR3 extends over 16 amino acids. Germline trimming cut 4 bases from V and 4 bases from J; bases unmatched to any gene: 9. CDR3 DNA: TGTGCCAGCAGCCCCACAGCGGGGGGGAGAGCAGATACGCAGTATTTT. Translating it yields CASSPTAGGRADTQYF.

This clone has only one observation. The V and J genes are TRBV7-2 and TRBJ2-2, with D unresolved. V lost 1 base and J 3 bases, leaving 6 bases between the germline ends. The CDR3 spans 14 residues. CDR1 and CDR2 from the germline V gene are SGHTA and FQGNSA. The CDR3 DNA reads as TGTGCCAGCAGCTTAGTTCTTTACACCGGGGAGCTGTTTTTT. This translates into CASSLVLYTGELFF.

V gene TRBV9 combines with J gene TRBJ2-3; possibly TRBD2 for D (6 bases). The CDR3 covers 17 residues. Germline V lookup: CDR1 SGDLS, CDR2 YYNGEE. Trimming stripped 0 bases from V and 0 bases from J, with 14 bases between. In nucleotides, the CDR3 is TGTGCCAGCAGCGTAGGGAGGGAACCCATTAGCACAGATACGCAGTATTTT. This sequence encodes CASSVGREPISTDTQYF.

The gene calls are TRBV7-2 and TRBJ2-3, with 13 bases lining up with TRBD2. V was pared by 4 bases and J by 13 bases, with 8 bases of the junction left unmatched. Germline V CDR1 and CDR2: SGHTA, FQGNSA. This CDR3 contains 14 residues. CDR3 DNA: TGTGCCAGCAGCTCAGAGATGGGACTAGCGGGAAAGTATTTT. Translating gives CASSSEMGLAGKYF.

Turning to this clone: Its ends do not fully match the called genes, so a read error is possible. V usage is TRBV7-3 and J usage is TRBJ2-4, with a weak D call TRBD2 (6 bases). Germline loops: CDR1 SGHTA, CDR2 FQGTGA. This CDR3 region has 13 residues. DNA of the CDR3: TGCGACAGACTAGGTCGAGCCAAAAACATTCAGTACTTC. Translation: CDRLGRAKNIQYF. The full variable domain, rest sourced from reference TRBV7-3 and TRBJ2-4, is GAGVSQTPSNKVTEKGKYVELRCDPISGHTALYWYRQSLGQGPEFLIYFQGTGAADDSGLPNDRFFAVRPEGSVSTLKIQRTERGDSAVYLCDRLGRAKNIQYFGAGTRLSVL.

This chain uses TRBV4-3 with TRBJ1-1, with D perhaps matching TRBD1 (6 bases). The CDR3 sequence is 14 residues long. The V gene's germline CDR1 is LGHNA and CDR2 YSLEER. V shed 1 base and J shed 4 bases, with 10 bases lying between them. The CDR3 DNA reads TGCGCCAGCAGCCAAGTCGTAGGGGGCACTGAAGCTTTCTTT. Amino acids: CASSQVVGGTEAFF.

The chain is built from TRBV5-1 and TRBJ2-1; 8 bases are shared with TRBD1. Germline V lookup: CDR1 SGHRS, CDR2 YFSETQ. The V gene end was trimmed by 2 bases and the J gene end by 1 base; junction bases not matched to a gene: 2. The CDR3 spans 15 residues. CDR3 amino acids: CASSFGQGSYNEQFF. The CDR3 DNA follows: TGCGCCAGCAGCTTTGGACAGGGTTCCTACAATGAGCAGTTCTTC.

The V and J genes are TRBV7-2 and TRBJ1-5; 9 bases are a match to TRBD1. The trim removed 6 bases at V and 12 bases at J, leaving 12 bases unmatched. This CDR3 has 14 amino acids. CDR1 SGHTA and CDR2 FQGNSA come from the germline V gene. CDR3 coding DNA: TGTGCCAGCAGACCCAGTACCGGGACAGGGAACCAGCATTTT. It is translated as CASRPSTGTGNQHF.

The rearrangement links TRBV5-1 to TRBJ2-7; 7 bases align to TRBD1. The germline CDR1 and CDR2 sequences are SGHRS and YFSETQ. This CDR3 is 14 amino acids long. After removal of 4 bases from V and 3 bases from J, the junction contained 7 bases not matched to a gene. CDR3 sequence reads: CASSDDRVNYEQYF. CDR3 bases: TGCGCCAGCAGCGACGACAGGGTTAACTACGAGCAGTACTTC.

A word on this clone: Mismatch with germline at one junction end may stem from a read error. The J gene is TRBJ2-5, the V gene TRBV7-7; 13 bases are a match to TRBD2. The germline gives CDR1 SSHAT, CDR2 FNYEAQ (reference sequence). This CDR3 has 18 residues. In DNA form, the CDR3 reads TGTGCTAGCAGCTCCGGGTCCGGACTAGCGGGAGTAGGAGAGACCCAGTACTTC. The encoded protein is CASSSGSGLAGVGETQYF.

This clone was found once. This rearrangement joins TRBV5-4 to TRBJ2-3; D remains unclear. CDR1 is SGHNT, CDR2 YYREEE, per germline (reference sequence). V shed 0 bases and J shed 5 bases, with 4 bases lying between them. The CDR3 is 12 amino acids. The CDR3, as DNA: TGTGCCAGCAGCTTGGATAGAGATACGCAGTATTTT. Its translation is CASSLDRDTQYF.

This clone occurred once. This chain links TRBV6-5 with TRBJ1-1, with TRBD1 identical over 8 bases. From germline, CDR1 is MNHEY and CDR2 SVGAGI. The V segment lost 6 bases and the J segment 7 bases; nucleotides outside the gene matches: 7. CDR3 length: 13 amino acids. CDR3 sequence: CASRGQGRGEAFF. CDR3 DNA sequence: TGTGCCAGCAGAGGACAGGGACGCGGTGAAGCTTTCTTT.

The chain recombines TRBV3-1 (or the pseudogene TRBV3-2) with TRBJ1-1, with D maybe TRBD1 (6 bases). The V end lost 3 bases, the J end lost 3 bases, and 11 bases lay between the germline ends. From germline, CDR1 is LGHDT and CDR2 YNNKEL (reference sequence). The CDR3 spans 14 residues. The CDR3 region is CASSHPGVHTEAFF. CDR3 DNA sequence: TGTGCCAGCAGCCATCCAGGGGTCCACACTGAAGCTTTCTTT.

CDR3 DNA sequence: TGCACCAGCAGCCACCCCCCCCTCCGGGGTAGATACGAGCAGTACTTC. It encodes CTSSHPPLRGRYEQYF. The chain carries TRBV1 and TRBJ2-7; TRBD2 reflects the table's D call only, with no check against the DNA. TRBV1 is given as a pseudogene. This CDR3 is 16 amino acids long.

The CDR3 bases are TGTGCCAGCAGGCCTAGCGGCCACAATGAGCAGTTCTTC. Translation gives CASRPSGHNEQFF. The V call is TRBV12-3 or TRBV12-4, the J call TRBJ2-1; 7 positions agree with TRBD2. The CDR3 loop spans 13 amino acids. The V and J ends lost 6 bases and 5 bases, in that order; junction bases with no gene match: 4.

The chain uses TRBV6-1 and TRBJ2-3; 12 bases are a match to TRBD2. The trim removed 3 bases at V and 1 base at J, leaving 5 bases unmatched. Germline V gene lookup returns CDR1 MNHNS and CDR2 SASEGT. The CDR3 is 17 amino acids. CDR3 in DNA: TGTGCCAGCAGTGACCTGACTAGCGGGAGTCGCACAGATACGCAGTATTTT. Translated, it gives CASSDLTSGSRTDTQYF.

This chain links TRBV11-2 with TRBJ2-1, with unresolved D. Per the germline V gene, CDR1 is SGHAT and CDR2 is FQNNGV. The CDR3 loop spans 11 amino acids. Deletions cut 1 base from V and 10 bases from J, with 5 bases between. The CDR3 here is CASSLVREQFF. The CDR3 DNA reads as TGTGCCAGCAGCTTAGTTCGGGAGCAGTTCTTC. Full variable domain (rest looked up from reference TRBV11-2 and TRBJ2-1): EAGVAQSPRYKIIEKRQSVAFWCNPISGHATLYWYQQILGQGPKLLIQFQNNGVVDDSQLPKDRFSAERLKGVDSTLKIQPAKLEDSAVYLCASSLVREQFFGPGTRLTVL.

The V gene is TRBV5-1, the J gene TRBJ1-5, with D hard to call. V shed 4 bases and J shed 3 bases, with 11 bases lying between them. The CDR3 is 14 amino acids. Germline loops: CDR1 SGHRS, CDR2 YFSETQ. The DNA of the CDR3 is TGCGCCAGCAGCGCGGGCGGGGACAATCAGCCCCAGCATTTT. Residues: CASSAGGDNQPQHF.

The rearrangement links TRBV11-1 to TRBJ1-1, with D perhaps matching TRBD1 (5 bases). V was cut by 5 bases and J by 3 bases, with 19 bases left in between. The CDR3 contains 16 residues. Germline values: CDR1 SGHAT, CDR2 FQDESV (reference sequence). CDR3 nucleotide sequence: TGTGCCAGCAGCCCACCCCCAGGGTTGTCGGACACTGAAGCTTTCTTT. Protein product: CASSPPPGLSDTEAFF.

The V gene is TRBV6-2 or TRBV6-3, the J gene TRBJ2-3; 9 nucleotides agree with TRBD2. Germline assignment: CDR1 MNHEY and CDR2 SVGEGT. The CDR3 contains 14 residues. Trimming cost V 5 bases and J 4 bases; bases outside gene matches: 4. The CDR3 reads CASSEGLAADTQYF. The CDR3 region has the DNA TGTGCCAGCAGTGAGGGACTAGCAGCAGATACGCAGTATTTT.

This chain links TRBV28 with TRBJ1-1; a possible D gene is TRBD1 (5 bases). This CDR3 has 11 residues. Trimming took off 9 bases at V and 1 base at J, with 6 bases between the two ends. Germline CDR1 reads MDHEN; CDR2 reads SYDVKM. The CDR3 DNA follows: TGTGCCAGTCAGGGGAACACTGAAGCTTTCTTT. Protein sequence: CASQGNTEAFF.